The rows below give T cell receptor beta chains drawn from one sample of a study of blood T cell repertoires in COVID-19. Assay used: immunoSEQ multiplex PCR; TCRdb lists only in-frame clones, some missing. The table includes hundreds of thousands of clones, around 87% detected once. The source material was peripheral blood. Source of these receptors: a woman aged 50 to 60 who had recovered from COVID-19. Each CDR3 is given with its conserved first and last residue. The order of the fields is D gene, V gene, clone size, J gene, CDR3 DNA, CDR3 protein. A D gene is named only where the DNA matches it firmly. Size is omitted from some rows. Given values are once, few, many or a class for expanded clones.

-	TRBV10-3	-	TRBJ2-1	TGTGCCATCAGTGACACGGCTATGAGGGTAAATGAGCAGTTCTTC	CAISDTAMRVNEQFF
-	TRBV5-4	-	TRBJ2-7	TGTGCCAGCAGCTTTGGAGGGGTCGAGCAGTACTTC	CASSFGGVEQYF
-	TRBV7-6	-	TRBJ2-4	TGTGCCAGCAGCCCAACCGGGGGGCGACGCGTCAAAAACATTCAGTACTTC	CASSPTGGRRVKNIQYF
-	TRBV19	-	TRBJ1-1	TGTGCCAGTAGTATTGGAGGGATAAACTCCGAAGCTTTCTTT	CASSIGGINSEAFF
TRBD1	TRBV7-2	-	TRBJ1-1	TGTGCCAGCAGCTGGACAGGGGAAACTGAAGCTTTCTTT	CASSWTGETEAFF
-	TRBV28	once	TRBJ1-6	TGTGCCAGCAGTACCCGACAAGGCCATAATTCACCCCTCCACTTT	CASSTRQGHNSPLHF
-	TRBV19	few	TRBJ1-4	TGTGCCAGTAGGACATACGGGACACCTAATGAAAAACTGTTTTTT	CASRTYGTPNEKLFF
TRBD1	TRBV19	-	TRBJ2-6	TGTGCCAGTAGTATAGATCTATCGACAGGGGGCGGCAGGTCCCTGACTTTC	CASSIDLSTGGGRSLTF
TRBD2	TRBV24-1	-	TRBJ2-7	TGTGCCACCAGTGGAGGTCCGGGGGGCTACGAGCAGTACTTC	CATSGGPGGYEQYF
-	TRBV23-1	once	TRBJ1-6	TGCGCCAGCAGTCAATCGGGCCAGAAGGGGTCACCCCTCCACTTT	CASSQSGQKGSPLHF
-	TRBV2	-	TRBJ2-2	TGTGCCAGCAGTGATGCAGGGTTCTACTCCGGGGAGCTGTTTTTT	CASSDAGFYSGELFF
-	TRBV19	-	TRBJ1-1	TGTGCCAGTGGAGGGTGGGGCACTGAAGCTTTCTTT	CASGGWGTEAFF
-	TRBV29-1	-	TRBJ2-7	TGCAGCGTTATAGGGGGTGCCCTATCCTACGAGCAGTACTTC	CSVIGGALSYEQYF
TRBD1	TRBV19	once	TRBJ1-2	TGTGCCAGTAGTATTGACAGGGCAGTAGGCTACACCTTC	CASSIDRAVGYTF
TRBD1	TRBV7-6	-	TRBJ2-6	TGTGCCAGCAGCACACGACAGGGGTCTCAGGCCAACGTCCTGACTTTC	CASSTRQGSQANVLTF
-	TRBV5-6	many	TRBJ1-1	TGTGCCAGCAGCTTGGGACGGGGGAACACTGAAGCTTTCTTT	CASSLGRGNTEAFF
-	TRBV18	once	TRBJ2-1	TGTGCCAGCGGCGGAGGCGACTCCTACAATGAGCAGTTCTTC	CASGGGDSYNEQFF
-	TRBV29-1	-	TRBJ2-7	TGCAGCGTTGAGGAGGGGCCTACCTACGAGCAGTACTTC	CSVEEGPTYEQYF
TRBD2	TRBV3-1/TRBV3-2	few	TRBJ2-1	TGTGCCAGCAGCCCGGGACTAGCGGGTAACAATGAGCAGTTCTTC	CASSPGLAGNNEQFF
-	TRBV5-8	-	TRBJ1-1	TGTGCCAGCAGCTTGGGACAGATGATGAACACTGAAGCTTTCTTT	CASSLGQMMNTEAFF
-	TRBV24-1	-	TRBJ2-7	TGTGCCACCAGTGAGGGGCAGGCGGATTCCTACGAGCAGTACTTC	CATSEGQADSYEQYF
TRBD1	TRBV7-2	-	TRBJ2-4	TGTGCCAGCAGCATCCTGACAGGGCGAGATACGAACATTCAGTACTTC	CASSILTGRDTNIQYF
-	TRBV28	-	TRBJ2-7	TGTGCCAGCAGCAACCGGGACTCGCAATACGAGCAGTACTTC	CASSNRDSQYEQYF
TRBD1	TRBV6-2/TRBV6-3	-	TRBJ1-2	TGTGCCAGCAGTTACATGACAGGGGGCCATGGCTACACCTTC	CASSYMTGGHGYTF
TRBD2	TRBV19	-	TRBJ2-7	TGTGCCAGTAGTCCGTCGGGACTAGTTGGCGAGCAGTACTTC	CASSPSGLVGEQYF
-	TRBV9	-	TRBJ2-7	TGTGCCAGCAGGCCATCCGAGGGACTCTTCTACGAGCAGTACTTC	CASRPSEGLFYEQYF
-	TRBV25-1	-	TRBJ1-5	TGTGCCAGCAGTGAATGGGGAGGGGGTCAGCCCCAGCATTTT	CASSEWGGGQPQHF
TRBD1	TRBV28	-	TRBJ2-5	TGTGCCAGCAGCTTACTCGACAGGGACGAGACCCAGTACTTC	CASSLLDRDETQYF
-	TRBV5-4	once	TRBJ2-7	TGTGCCAGCAGCTTTGGAGGGGTCGAGCAGTACTTC	CASSFGGVEQYF
TRBD1	TRBV10-3	-	TRBJ1-2	TGTGCCATCAGCTATACAGGGGGCATGGATGGCTACACCTTC	CAISYTGGMDGYTF
-	TRBV11-1	-	TRBJ2-1	TGTGCCAGCAGCTTGACGCCGGGGGTCAATGAGCAGTTCTTC	CASSLTPGVNEQFF
-	TRBV6-5	-	TRBJ1-1	TGTGCCAGCAGTTACTACAGCGGACAGCGAAACACTGAAGCTTTCTTT	CASSYYSGQRNTEAFF
-	TRBV7-2	-	TRBJ1-5	TGTGCCAGCAGAGGAGAAAATAGCAATCAGCCCCAGCATTTT	CASRGENSNQPQHF
-	TRBV3-1/TRBV3-2	-	TRBJ2-3	TGTGCCAGCAGCCGCGGACTCGCATCTAGCACAGATACGCAGTATTTT	CASSRGLASSTDTQYF
-	TRBV3-1/TRBV3-2	-	TRBJ1-1	TGTGCCAGCAGCCAAGGGCCTCGGGGGGGCACTGAAGCTTTCTTT	CASSQGPRGGTEAFF
-	TRBV5-6	-	TRBJ1-3	TGTGCCAGCAGCTTGGCCCTAGACCGCCGAAACACCATATATTTT	CASSLALDRRNTIYF
-	TRBV7-2	-	TRBJ1-2	TGTGCCAGCAGCTCTAGTACAGGGATACTCAACTATGGCTACACCTTC	CASSSSTGILNYGYTF
TRBD1	TRBV4-3	-	TRBJ1-6	TGCGCCAGCAGCCGAGCACCGGGACAGGGGCGTAATTCACCCCTCCACTTT	CASSRAPGQGRNSPLHF
-	TRBV2	-	TRBJ2-2	TGTGCCAGCAGGAAGGACATATCGAACACCGGGGAGCTGTTTTTT	CASRKDISNTGELFF
-	TRBV28	-	TRBJ1-4	TGTGCCAGCAGTTTCGGTGCAACTAATGAAAAACTGTTTTTT	CASSFGATNEKLFF
-	TRBV7-2	-	TRBJ1-2	TGTGCCAGCAGCTTAGATCGAGGCGCGGGGCGGGACTATGGCTACACCTTC	CASSLDRGAGRDYGYTF
-	TRBV27	-	TRBJ1-1	TGTGCCAGCAGTATTGGCTGGAACACTGAAGCTTTCTTT	CASSIGWNTEAFF
-	TRBV5-4	-	TRBJ1-1	TGTGCCAGCAGCTTGTCGACGACTACTAAAGAAGCTTTCTTT	CASSLSTTTKEAFF
TRBD1	TRBV6-1	-	TRBJ2-1	TGTGCCAGCAGTGACCGACAGGGGGCAGGTTACAATGAGCAGTTCTTC	CASSDRQGAGYNEQFF
-	TRBV28	few	TRBJ2-2	TGTGCCAGCAGTTTTCCGGGGGCGAACACCGGGGAGCTGTTTTTT	CASSFPGANTGELFF
-	TRBV7-2	-	TRBJ1-3	TGTGCCAGCAGCTTGCGGGCCGGGGACACCTACTCTGGAAACACCATATATTTT	CASSLRAGDTYSGNTIYF